This TCR beta chain appears in the sequencing data of a study of blood T cell repertoires in COVID-19. Study overall: COVID-19 samples collected from the United States, Italy and Spain covered acute and convalescent phases. From T cells, B-cell-depleted T cells, or PBMCs came the material, which was cDNA or gDNA.

Per the original methods: Counts of nucleated cells, estimated from reference gene primer amplification, were obtained. Only in-frame clones appear in the TCRdb table, and some are missing; sequencing was by immunoSEQ multiplex PCR. V and J calls and clone size come straight from that table; D and trimming were deduced from the DNA. Found here are tens of thousands of clones, approximately 86% of them singletons; the top ten hold approximately 12%. Input material: peripheral blood. The receptor was isolated from a woman in her seventies with active or convalescent COVID-19.

CDR3 nucleotide sequence: TGTGCCAGCAGCCAAGAAACGGGGGTGAGGACTGAAGCTTTCTTT. Its protein is CASSQETGVRTEAFF. V is TRBV4-2 and J is TRBJ1-1; D is possibly TRBD1 (5 bases). The length of the CDR3 is 15 residues. The germline V gene has CDR1 LGHNA and CDR2 YNFKEQ. Trimming pared 0 bases from V and 5 bases from J, leaving 13 bases between.